This TCR beta chain was captured by sequencing in a study of blood T cell repertoires in COVID-19. Looking at the study overall: Collection of acute and convalescent COVID-19 samples took place in the United States, Italy and Spain.

As processed by the authors: Counts of nucleated cells, estimated from reference gene primer amplification, were obtained. TCRdb keeps only in-frame clones here, not all; method: immunoSEQ multiplex PCR. V, J and clone size reflect that table, while D and trimming were determined from the DNA. The sample yields about 160,000 clones, 60% to 85% seen once. Enrolment of Seattle patients took place during active infection, and they were followed longitudinally. The germline V gene encodes CDR1 LGHNA and CDR2 YSLEER. This CDR3 comprises 17 residues. The V and J ends lost 1 base and 5 bases, in that order; junction bases with no gene match: 10.

The clonotype originates from a woman in her sixties with COVID-19, enrolled during active disease. The sequenced material came from peripheral blood. This rearrangement joins TRBV4-3 to TRBJ2-3; 9 nucleotides align to TRBD2. In DNA, the CDR3 is TGCGCCAGCAGCCAAGTTCCACCGGGACTAGCTAGAGATACGCAGTATTTT. Translating gives CASSQVPPGLARDTQYF.